This T cell receptor (beta chain) was profiled in a study of vaccination effects on CD4 cells after COVID-19. Study as a whole: It was a median of 72 days after the second dose that post-vaccine samples were obtained.

In its sample, this clone was seen a few times. Its antigen remains unidentified. Using viral peptide pools, the ViraFEST assay grew out antigen-specific CD4+ T cells prior to sequencing. The culture ran for roughly ten days, and then CD4+ T cells were isolated. Participants each got two BNT162b2 or mRNA-1273 vaccine doses. IL-2 medium took the place of half the medium on both days 3 and 7. Sequencing used immunoSEQ multiplex PCR; TCRdb keeps in-frame clones, though not all of them. The table lists almost 30,000 clones, 74% of them singletons, with roughly 15% in the top ten. This CDR3 region has 16 residues. The germline V gene encodes CDR1 MGHRA and CDR2 YSYEKL. J lost 1 base, V lost 6 bases, and 4 bases had no gene match.

Sequenced here: CD4+ T cells from PBMCs cultured with HCoV-OC43 spike peptides, sampled after COVID-19 vaccination. Subset: HCoV-OC43 spike overlapping peptide pool stimulation. The TCR was taken from a human donor who received a COVID-19 vaccine. The chain is built from TRBV4-1 and TRBJ2-1; 12 positions agree with TRBD2. CDR3 protein: CASRSTSGGSYNEQFF. The DNA of the CDR3 is TGCGCCAGCAGGTCGACTAGCGGGGGATCCTACAATGAGCAGTTCTTC.